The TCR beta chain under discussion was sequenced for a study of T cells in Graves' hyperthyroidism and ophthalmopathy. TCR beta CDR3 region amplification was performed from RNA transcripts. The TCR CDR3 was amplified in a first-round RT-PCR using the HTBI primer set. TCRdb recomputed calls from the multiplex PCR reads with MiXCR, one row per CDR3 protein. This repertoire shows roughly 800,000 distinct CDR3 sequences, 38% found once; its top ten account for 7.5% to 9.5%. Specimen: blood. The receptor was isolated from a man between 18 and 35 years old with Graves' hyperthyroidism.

The CDR3 region is CASSVTGDTYGYTF. The CDR3 coding sequence is TGTGCCAGCAGCGTAACAGGAGACACCTATGGCTACACCTTC. The chain employs TRBV7-9 and TRBJ1-2; the D gene is possibly TRBD1 (5 bases). Germline values: CDR1 SEHNR, CDR2 FQNEAQ (reference sequence). Trimming shortened V by 5 bases and J by 4 bases, and 14 bases separated the two germline ends. This CDR3 region has 14 residues.